These 12 T cell receptor beta chains were all obtained from the same sample, sequenced in a study of spatial heterogeneity in lung cancer. Using its own MiXCR run on the 5' RACE reads, TCRdb lists one record per CDR3 protein. The sample lists about 45,000 distinct CDR3 sequences, approximately 24% seen once, with about 7.7% in the top ten. Documented time point: blood at routine non-recurrence follow-up after resection. The material was PBMCs, obtained at follow-up. All receptors derive from a female donor with early-stage non-small cell lung cancer.

This clonotype was seen more than once but under ten times. The genes are TRBV6-5 and TRBJ2-7; 11 bases are a match to TRBD1. V lost 3 bases to trimming and J lost 4 bases; unmatched junction nucleotides: 5. Germline assignment: CDR1 MNHEY and CDR2 SVGAGI. There are 15 residues in the CDR3. The CDR3 protein is CASSYSDRGLYEQYF. CDR3 DNA: TGTGCCAGCAGTTATTCGGACAGGGGGCTATACGAGCAGTACTTC.

This clonotype was detected ten times or more. The rearrangement uses TRBV7-3 and TRBJ2-3; no clear D. The V gene lost 6 bases and the J gene lost 6 bases, with 16 bases spanning the gap. There are 14 residues in the CDR3. CDR1 and CDR2 from the germline V gene are SGHTA and FQGTGA. CDR3 protein: CASSPSSLGDTQYF. The DNA of the CDR3 is TGTGCCAGCAGTCCCTCCTCACTCGGCGATACGCAGTATTTT.

This clonotype showed up just a few times. This chain uses TRBV6-5 with TRBJ2-3; D unclear. The germline V gene encodes CDR1 MNHEY and CDR2 SVGAGI. The CDR3 length is 15 residues. V dropped 3 bases and J dropped 5 bases, with 15 bases sitting between them. In nucleotides, the CDR3 is TGTGCCAGCAGTTATAATCCAGTTTATGTAGATACGCAGTATTTT. Encoded protein: CASSYNPVYVDTQYF.

This clonotype occurred many times. The rearrangement joins TRBV5-1 to TRBJ2-5, with D unresolved. There are 11 residues in the CDR3. From germline, CDR1 is SGHRS and CDR2 YFSETQ. The ends were cut back, 0 bases at V and 3 bases at J, with 0 bases in the middle. This CDR3 is CASSLEETQYF. The CDR3 region has the DNA TGCGCCAGCAGCTTGGAAGAGACCCAGTACTTC.

Regarding this clonotype: This may stem from a read error, because a much larger clone lies one nucleotide away. V usage is TRBV6-2 or TRBV6-3 and J usage is TRBJ2-1, with TRBD2 identical over 9 bases. V trimming: 11 bases; J trimming: 15 bases; junction bases outside the gene matches: 11. Germline V CDR1 and CDR2: MNHEY, SVGEGT. The CDR3 totals 11 residues. The CDR3 nucleotides are TGTGCCGGCACCGAACTAGCGGGCATGTTCTTC. It yields the protein CAGTELAGMFF.

The chain has TRBV29-1 and TRBJ2-3; TRBD2 agrees at 8 bases. Germline CDR1 reads SQVTM; CDR2 reads ANQGSEA. Trimming at V came to 8 bases and at J to 3 bases, leaving 13 bases not matched to a gene. The CDR3 is 15 amino acids. CDR3 sequence: CSILTSGRGTDTQYF. CDR3 nucleotide sequence: TGCAGCATCCTAACTAGCGGCCGAGGGACAGATACGCAGTATTTT.

This sequence joins TRBV11-2 and TRBJ2-5; D may be TRBD2 (5 bases). The CDR3 is made up of 15 amino acids. Germline V gene sequence: CDR1 SGHAT, CDR2 FQNNGV. V lost 4 bases, J lost 5 bases, and 17 bases lay in between. The CDR3: CASSSPLGAQETQYF. The CDR3 DNA sequence: TGTGCCAGCAGCTCCCCCCTGGGAGCTCAGGAGACCCAGTACTTC.

Of note for this clonotype: A much larger clone sits a single nucleotide away, making a read error possible. The chain employs TRBV7-3 and TRBJ2-5; the D call may be TRBD1 or TRBD2 (5 bases each). The CDR3 totals 12 residues. The V gene's germline CDR1 is SGHTA and CDR2 FQGTGA. This chain's CDR3 is CASSSAAGTRYF. DNA for the CDR3: TGTGCCAGCAGCTCCGCGGCTGGGACCCGGTACTTC. Full variable domain (outside the CDR3, taken from reference TRBV7-3 and TRBJ2-5): GAGVSQTPSNKVTEKGKYVELRCDPISGHTALYWYRQSLGQGPEFLIYFQGTGAADDSGLPNDRFFAVRPEGSVSTLKIQRTERGDSAVYLCASSSAAGTRYFGPGTRLLVL.

About this clonotype: A read error is possible here, since a much larger clone lies one base away. The gene calls are TRBV5-1 and TRBJ1-1; D is undetermined. The CDR3 totals 15 residues. The germline gives CDR1 SGHRS, CDR2 YFSETQ. The CDR3 protein is CDSSLDDVVGTEAFF. The CDR3 nucleotides are TGCGACAGCAGCTTGGATGACGTGGTCGGCACTGAAGCTTTCTTT.

A word on this clonotype: A junction boundary mismatches the germline segment, possibly from a read error. The V call is TRBV14, the J call TRBJ2-5, with 8 bases aligning to TRBD2. The CDR3 is 17 residues long. CDR1 SGHDN and CDR2 FVKESK come from the germline V gene. The CDR3 is CVSSQSPSGSALETQYF. The CDR3 nucleotides are TGTGTCAGCAGCCAAAGTCCAAGCGGGAGCGCGTTGGAGACCCAGTACTTC.

The chain uses TRBV29-1 and TRBJ1-2, with D uncertain. Trimming left V 3 bases short and J 8 bases short, with 13 bases between. The CDR3 has 12 amino acids. Germline CDR1 reads SQVTM; CDR2 reads ANQGSEA. CDR3 nucleotide sequence: TGCAGCGTTGAGGTAGGACGCAACGGCTACACCTTC. Its protein is CSVEVGRNGYTF.

A word on this clonotype: Given a much more abundant clone one base away, this may be a read error. This chain uses TRBV7-2 with TRBJ2-3; D gene uncertain. This CDR3 is 14 amino acids long. V was clipped by 1 base and J by 1 base, with 6 bases between them. From germline, CDR1 is SGHTA and CDR2 FQGNSA. Here the CDR3 DNA reads TGTGCCAGCAGCTTAGTCGAAGGCACAGATACGCAGTATTTT. Translating gives CASSLVEGTDTQYF.